Given below is one TCR beta chain in context. This clone's antigen is unknown. No base-level quality is on record; no much larger clone is a single base apart. The cysteine opens and the phenylalanine closes a CDR3 of 15 amino acids. The kept DNA is CDR3 alone, 45 bases in frame from the first base. V lost 3 bases and J lost 5 bases, and the count of bases not matched to a germline gene is 6. CDR1 and CDR2 are drawn from the germline V gene: SQVTM, ANQGSEA. Amplification of TCR beta CDR3 regions was carried out from RNA transcripts. The first round of RT-PCR for the TCR CDR3 was performed with the HTBI primer set and the Qiagen OneStep RT-PCR kit. A second multiplex PCR round built the libraries, followed by size selection and purification. Libraries were sequenced paired-end with 100 bp reads on an Illumina HiSeq2000. Turning to the authors' computational methods: SOAPnuke was used to process the raw data, removing reads that contained adapters or uncalled bases, had a mean Phred below 15, or lacked an exact match to the constant primer or identifier. COPE v1.2.5 was used to merge high-quality paired reads, and clonotypes were defined as unique nucleotide sequences. Clonotypes were aligned to IMGT TRBV, TRBD and TRBJ reference segments using MiTCR v1.1. Analysis was restricted to V-J combinations with a frequency above 0.0001, which covered approximately 99% of repertoires. A TCS score was defined as the ratio of F50 (clonal expansion) to E x V (chaos), with BLOSUM62-based TCRdist applied between CDR3 peptides within each V-J. Welch's t-statistics and random forest reduced approximately 520 V-J features to 10 to 15, which were used in a naive Bayes classifier (R e1071). TCRdb reanalyzed the raw reads on its own, using fastp at Q25 for trimming and MiXCR for clone calling, and kept in-frame beta chains. For every CDR3 protein sequence, its rows merge into one entry that carries the most common genes and DNA. The V and J calls reflect TCRdb's pipeline rather than the authors' work. The sample table holds some 360,000 distinct CDR3 sequences, of which approximately 15% were seen once. The ten largest make up approximately 11% of the sample.

The record originates from a study of T cells in Graves' hyperthyroidism and ophthalmopathy (dated by TCRdb to between 2017 and 2020). Concerning the study at large: Peripheral blood samples were taken at initial diagnosis, before any treatment was given. The study also compared thyroid tissue and blood T-cell repertoires from about six Graves' hyperthyroidism patients. TCR V-J signatures able to tell the groups apart were searched for in a discovery cohort of around 95 patients, of whom more than 40 had Graves' ophthalmopathy and around 58 had stable Graves' hyperthyroidism. Once sampling was done, hyperthyroidism patients were given methimazole at a starting dose of 30 mg daily, whereas ophthalmopathy patients were given high-dose intravenous methylprednisolone. The paper reports TCR Vbeta CDR3 sequencing of about 140 peripheral blood samples: approximately 41 ophthalmopathy, roughly 80 hyperthyroidism and around 17 progressor patients. Whether ophthalmopathy could be predicted prospectively was tested in an independent validation cohort made up of roughly 19 hyperthyroidism patients plus 17 patients who later progressed to ophthalmopathy. The roughly 90 discovery patients were divided at random into training and test sets in a 7:3 ratio. Broader findings and caveats from the paper: Most expanded thyroid clonotypes (frequency above 0.001) were also detected in blood, suggesting blood repertoires may reflect thyroid immune responses. No statistical method was used to set the sample size in advance, and investigators knew the group allocation. In cross-validation, a model built on a 13 V-J signature told ophthalmopathy apart from stable hyperthyroidism with under 90% sensitivity and about 81% specificity, and in testing the same model reached 80%/75%. In validation, the model predicted progression to ophthalmopathy with 55% to 71% sensitivity and approximately 74% specificity, a median of about 6 months before onset.

A patient counted as having stable Graves' hyperthyroidism if no progression to ophthalmopathy occurred over 18 months of follow-up. Hyperthyroidism patients were newly diagnosed, had a disease duration of under 2 months, and were aged 18 to 65 years. Patients with uncontrolled infections, other autoimmune diseases, pregnancy or lactation were excluded. Clinical symptoms, serum thyroxine and TRAb, thyroid ultrasound, and orbital computed tomography formed the basis for the diagnoses. PBMCs were isolated from 7.5 to 10 ml of fresh peripheral blood by Ficoll-Paque density gradient centrifugation. Trizol reagent was used to extract total RNA, and RNA quality was then checked on an Agilent 2100 Bioanalyzer.

This receptor chain uses TRBV29-1 and TRBJ2-1; a stretch of 11 junction bases matches TRBD2. The receptor's source is a woman between 55 and 75 years old with Graves' hyperthyroidism. Sequenced input: blood. The bases read TGCAGCGTTGAGTCGGTGACTAGCGGGGACAATGAGCAGTTCTTC. Its translation reads: CSVESVTSGDNEQFF.